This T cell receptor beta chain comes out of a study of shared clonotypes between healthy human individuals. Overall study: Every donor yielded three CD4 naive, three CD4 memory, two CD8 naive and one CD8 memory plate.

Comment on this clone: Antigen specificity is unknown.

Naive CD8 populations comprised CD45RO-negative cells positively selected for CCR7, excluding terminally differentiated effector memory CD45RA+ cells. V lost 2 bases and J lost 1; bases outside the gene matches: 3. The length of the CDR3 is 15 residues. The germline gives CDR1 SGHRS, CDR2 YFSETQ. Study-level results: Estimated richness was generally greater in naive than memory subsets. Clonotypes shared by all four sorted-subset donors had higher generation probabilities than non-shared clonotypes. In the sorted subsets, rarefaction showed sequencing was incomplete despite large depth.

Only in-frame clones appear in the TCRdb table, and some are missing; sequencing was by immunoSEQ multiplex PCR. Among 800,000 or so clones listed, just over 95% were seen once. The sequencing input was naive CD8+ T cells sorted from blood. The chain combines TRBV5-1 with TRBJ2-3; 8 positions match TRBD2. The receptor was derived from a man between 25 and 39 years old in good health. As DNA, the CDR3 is TGCGCCAGCAGCTTCGAACTAGCGGGCACAGATACGCAGTATTTT. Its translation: CASSFELAGTDTQYF.